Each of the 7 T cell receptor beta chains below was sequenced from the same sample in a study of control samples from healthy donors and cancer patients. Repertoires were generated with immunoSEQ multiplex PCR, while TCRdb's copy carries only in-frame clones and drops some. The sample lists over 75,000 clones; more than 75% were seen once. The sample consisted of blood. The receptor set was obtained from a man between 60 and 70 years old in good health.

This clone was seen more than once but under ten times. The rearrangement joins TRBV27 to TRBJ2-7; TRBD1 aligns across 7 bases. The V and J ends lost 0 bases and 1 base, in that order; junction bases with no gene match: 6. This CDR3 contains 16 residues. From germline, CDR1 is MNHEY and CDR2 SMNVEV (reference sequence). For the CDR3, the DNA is TGTGCCAGCAGTTTATCCACAACAGGGGTTTCCTACGAGCAGTACTTC. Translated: CASSLSTTGVSYEQYF.

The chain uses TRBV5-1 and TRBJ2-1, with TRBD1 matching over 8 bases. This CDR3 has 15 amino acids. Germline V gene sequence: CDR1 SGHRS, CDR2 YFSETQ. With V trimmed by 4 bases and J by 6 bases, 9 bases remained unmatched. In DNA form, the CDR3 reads TGCGCCAGCAGCATACCACAGGGGGGAGTCAATGAGCAGTTCTTC. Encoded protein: CASSIPQGGVNEQFF.

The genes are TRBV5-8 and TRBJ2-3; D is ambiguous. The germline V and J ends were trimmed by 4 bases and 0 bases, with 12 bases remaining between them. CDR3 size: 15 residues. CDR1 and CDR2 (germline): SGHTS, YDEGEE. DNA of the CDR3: TGTGCCAGCAGCACCGGCTCGGCCAGCACAGATACGCAGTATTTT. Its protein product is CASSTGSASTDTQYF.

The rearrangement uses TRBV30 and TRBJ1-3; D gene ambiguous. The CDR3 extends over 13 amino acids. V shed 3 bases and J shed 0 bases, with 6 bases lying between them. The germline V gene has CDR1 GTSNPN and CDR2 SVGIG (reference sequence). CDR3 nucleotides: TGTGCCTGGAGCCCGTTCTCTGGAAACACCATATATTTT. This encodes CAWSPFSGNTIYF. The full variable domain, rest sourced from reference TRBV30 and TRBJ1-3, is SQTIHQWPATLVQPVGSPLSLECTVEGTSNPNLYWYRQAAGRGLQLLFYSVGIGQISSEVPQNLSASRPQDRQFILSSKKLLLSDSGFYLCAWSPFSGNTIYFGEGSWLTVV.

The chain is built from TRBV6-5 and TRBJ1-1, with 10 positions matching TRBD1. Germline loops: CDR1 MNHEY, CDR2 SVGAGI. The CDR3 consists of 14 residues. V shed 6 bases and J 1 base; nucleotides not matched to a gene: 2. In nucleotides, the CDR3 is TGTGCCAGCAGGACAGGGGGCTGGAACACTGAAGCTTTCTTT. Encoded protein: CASRTGGWNTEAFF.

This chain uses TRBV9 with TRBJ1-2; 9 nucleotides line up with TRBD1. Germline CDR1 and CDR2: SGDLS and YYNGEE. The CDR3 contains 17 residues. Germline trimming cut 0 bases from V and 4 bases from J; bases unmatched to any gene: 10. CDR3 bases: TGTGCCAGCAGCGTAGGCTGGGACAGGGTGGGAATCTATGGCTACACCTTC. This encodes CASSVGWDRVGIYGYTF.

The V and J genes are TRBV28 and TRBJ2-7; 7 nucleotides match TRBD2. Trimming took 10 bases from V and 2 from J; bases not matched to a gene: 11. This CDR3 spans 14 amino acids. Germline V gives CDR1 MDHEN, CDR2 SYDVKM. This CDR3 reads CATYDGTITYEQYF. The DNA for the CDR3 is TGTGCCACCTACGACGGGACTATAACCTACGAGCAGTACTTC.